This T cell receptor (beta chain) was documented in a study of tumor and adjacent non-tumor tissue in lung cancer. Study overall: Patients comprised about a dozen adenocarcinoma, a couple of squamous cell carcinoma and 1 small cell lung cancer. General study findings and limits: Significantly higher TCR diversity was found in tumor than normal lung. Top 100 clones took a larger repertoire share in normal lung.

In regard to this clonotype: Its specificity is not known.

Three rounds of nested PCR, following a modified ARM-PCR protocol, produced the TCRbeta library. MiXCR, applied by TCRdb to the multiplex PCR reads, yields one record per CDR3 protein. The repertoire holds tens of thousands of distinct CDR3 sequences, with 55% to 75% as singletons. This sample's RNA came from whole unsorted tissue. The clonotype was recovered from a man aged 50-60 years with non-small cell lung cancer. Material: lung tumor tissue.

The CDR3 sequence: CSVEGVDRQFF. The CDR3 DNA sequence: TGCAGCGTTGAGGGGGTGGATAGGCAGTTCTTC. The rearrangement uses TRBV29-1 and TRBJ2-1; D is tentatively TRBD1 or TRBD2 (5 bases each). V was pared by 3 bases and J by 12 bases, with 12 bases between. The CDR3 is made up of 11 amino acids. CDR1 and CDR2 from the germline V gene are SQVTM and ANQGSEA.